This T cell receptor beta chain is from a study of post-analysis software for immune sequencing data. Findings of the study overall: The study found TRBV5-6, TRBV5-1 and TRBV20-1 among a few TRBV segments more frequent in patients than controls.

Incorporated into the TCR beta cDNA libraries were unique molecular identifiers, which served to reduce PCR and sequencing biases. Each CDR3 protein is one row after TCRdb ran MiXCR on the PCR reads. This table has around 400,000 distinct CDR3 sequences, about a third appearing once. The CDR3 totals 12 residues. Trimming cost V 1 base and J 8 bases, with 8 bases left between them. About this clonotype itself: The antigen is not known.

The clonotype originates from a girl between 5 and 17 years old with multiple sclerosis. The J gene is TRBJ1-2, the V gene TRBV12-3 or TRBV12-4; D unresolved. Sequencing input: blood. The CDR3 loop reads CASSLGSDGYTF. The CDR3 nucleotides are TGTGCCAGCAGTTTAGGGTCGGACGGCTACACCTTC.